These 18 T cell receptor beta chains originate from one sample sequenced in a study of T cell responses to AZD1222 COVID-19 vaccine. Data came from immunoSEQ multiplex PCR; TCRdb stores just in-frame clones and leaves some out. The sample records some 110,000 clones, approximately 89% being singletons. The material sequenced was peripheral blood, taken on day 0 of AZD1222 vaccination. These receptors originate from an adult in good health.

The chain employs TRBV28 and TRBJ1-1, with D possibly TRBD1 on 5 matching bases. There are 17 residues in the CDR3. The V and J ends lost 3 bases and 5 bases respectively, with 22 bases between them. Germline loops: CDR1 MDHEN, CDR2 SYDVKM. The CDR3 DNA sequence: TGTGCCAGCAGTTTCTCTTTAGGACACTCCGGAAGGACTGAAGCTTTCTTT. Protein: CASSFSLGHSGRTEAFF.

A single count supports this clone. The V and J genes are TRBV19 and TRBJ1-2; TRBD1 might be the D (6 bases). CDR1 is LNHDA, CDR2 SQIVND, per germline (reference sequence). This CDR3 spans 17 amino acids. V was cut by 4 bases and J by 0 bases, with 18 bases left in between. In nucleotides, the CDR3 is TGTGCCAGTAGTAGGGGAACCACAGGGAAGGCTAACTATGGCTACACCTTC. Its translation: CASSRGTTGKANYGYTF.

The V call is TRBV5-4, the J call TRBJ1-1, with a weak D call TRBD1 (5 bases). From germline, CDR1 is SGHNT and CDR2 YYREEE (reference sequence). Trimming took off 4 bases at V and 1 base at J, with 14 bases between the two ends. This CDR3 has 15 amino acids. The CDR3 bases are TGTGCCAGCAGCCAGGCGGGACGGACGAACACTGAAGCTTTCTTT. Its protein product is CASSQAGRTNTEAFF.

The rearrangement links TRBV7-2 to TRBJ2-1; 9 nucleotides match TRBD2. This CDR3 contains 13 residues. CDR1 SGHTA and CDR2 FQGNSA come from the germline V gene. V shed 4 bases, J shed 15 bases, and the junction held 10 bases outside the gene matches. The CDR3 reads CASSSTTGTSLFF. CDR3 DNA: TGTGCCAGCAGCTCTACGACCGGGACTAGCCTGTTCTTC.

The chain couples TRBV27 to TRBJ1-6, with 9 bases identical to TRBD1. V lost 5 bases, J lost 9 bases, and 8 bases stayed unmatched. The germline gives CDR1 MNHEY, CDR2 SMNVEV (reference sequence). The CDR3 has 15 residues. CDR3 loop: CASSPRGQGGSPLHF. Here the CDR3 DNA reads TGTGCCAGCAGTCCGCGGGGACAGGGCGGTTCACCCCTCCACTTT.

J is TRBJ1-3 and V is TRBV9; no clear D gene. CDR1 and CDR2 (germline): SGDLS, YYNGEE. The germline V and J ends were trimmed by 0 bases and 4 bases, with 11 bases remaining between them. CDR3 length: 15 amino acids. CDR3 sequence: CASSVEGVVGNTIYF. CDR3 coding DNA: TGTGCCAGCAGCGTAGAGGGAGTCGTCGGAAACACCATATATTTT.

This clone was seen once. CDR3: CASSLEGTGRGELFF. The CDR3 nucleotides are TGTGCCAGCAGCCTTGAAGGGACAGGACGTGGGGAACTGTTTTTT. This chain uses TRBV5-4 with TRBJ1-4; 8 bases map to TRBD1. The CDR3 contains 15 residues. Losses at the gene ends were 4 bases for V and 12 bases for J; bases not matched to a gene: 14. Germline V CDR1 and CDR2: SGHNT, YYREEE (reference sequence).

The rearrangement links TRBV19 to TRBJ1-2; the D is unclear. The germline gives CDR1 LNHDA, CDR2 SQIVND (reference sequence). V gave up 3 bases and J gave up 1 base, with 9 bases separating them. The CDR3 consists of 14 residues. The CDR3 coding sequence is TGTGCCAGTAGTATTCCTCGACTTAACTATGGCTACACCTTC. Amino acid sequence: CASSIPRLNYGYTF.

J is TRBJ2-6 and V is TRBV7-8, with a weak D call TRBD1 (6 bases). CDR1 is SGHVS, CDR2 FQNEAQ, per germline. V was cut by 1 base and J by 3 bases, with 16 bases left in between. The CDR3 is 18 residues long. CDR3 nucleotide sequence: TGTGCCAGCAGCTTAGGGTCCAGGGGCTTGGGTGGGGCCAACGTCCTGACTTTC. Its translation: CASSLGSRGLGGANVLTF.

This CDR3 reads CASSLGPSNYGYTF. CDR3 sequence (DNA): TGCGCCAGCAGCTTGGGGCCTTCTAACTATGGCTACACCTTC. The chain combines TRBV5-1 with TRBJ1-2; D not resolved. The CDR3 sequence is 14 residues long. The germline CDR1 and CDR2 sequences are SGHRS and YFSETQ. Trimming removed 0 bases from V and 0 bases from J, with 6 bases in between. The full variable domain, rest sourced from reference TRBV5-1 and TRBJ1-2, is KAGVTQTPRYLIKTRGQQVTLSCSPISGHRSVSWYQQTPGQGLQFLFEYFSETQRNKGNFPGRFSGRQFSNSRSEMNVSTLELGDSALYLCASSLGPSNYGYTFGSGTRLTVV.

The chain is built from TRBV30 and TRBJ2-2; 8 bases match TRBD1. Germline V gene sequence: CDR1 GTSNPN, CDR2 SVGIG (reference sequence). The CDR3 has 15 residues. V shed 2 bases and J 7 bases; nucleotides not matched to a gene: 9. The CDR3 DNA follows: TGTGCCTGGAGTAAGGCCAGGGGGCAGGGCGGGGAGCTGTTTTTT. Translation gives CAWSKARGQGGELFF.

V is TRBV28 and J is TRBJ2-7; the D call may be TRBD1 or TRBD2 (5 bases each). The CDR3 consists of 12 residues. Trimming removed 7 bases at V and 5 bases at J, with 12 bases between. Per germline, CDR1 MDHEN and CDR2 SYDVKM. CDR3 DNA: TGTGCCAGCATACGGGGCAGGGACGAGCAGTACTTC. Residues: CASIRGRDEQYF.

The CDR3 is CASYDRGRFYEQYF. Written as DNA, the CDR3 is TGTGCCTCTTATGACAGGGGGCGCTTTTACGAGCAGTACTTC. This chain uses TRBV28 with TRBJ2-7; 10 bases agree with TRBD1. Germline trimming cut 11 bases from V and 4 bases from J; bases unmatched to any gene: 11. The length of the CDR3 is 14 residues. The V gene's germline CDR1 is MDHEN and CDR2 SYDVKM. Filled out from reference TRBV28 and TRBJ2-7, the complete variable domain reads DVKVTQSSRYLVKRTGEKVFLECVQDMDHENMFWYRQDPGLGLRLIYFSYDVKMKEKGDIPEGYSVSREKKERFSLILESASTNQTSMYLCASYDRGRFYEQYFGPGTRLTVT.

CDR3 bases: TGTGCCTGGAGTATGGGACAGGGAAACACCGGGGAGCTGTTTTTT. Its translation: CAWSMGQGNTGELFF. The genes are TRBV30 and TRBJ2-2; 9 nucleotides align to TRBD1. After removal of 2 bases from V and 2 bases from J, the junction contained 3 bases not matched to a gene. Germline lookup yields CDR1 GTSNPN and CDR2 SVGIG (reference sequence). The CDR3 runs to 15 residues.

The rearrangement joins TRBV19 to TRBJ2-4; a possible D gene is TRBD2 (6 bases). The CDR3 runs to 12 residues. V gave up 7 bases and J gave up 4 bases, with 8 bases separating them. CDR1 is LNHDA and CDR2 is SQIVND in the germline V gene (reference sequence). The CDR3 sequence is CASTAGKNIQYF. In nucleotides, the CDR3 is TGTGCCAGTACGGCGGGGAAAAACATTCAGTACTTC. The full variable domain, completed using reference TRBV19 and TRBJ2-4, is DGGITQSPKYLFRKEGQNVTLSCEQNLNHDAMYWYRQDPGQGLRLIYYSQIVNDFQKGDIAEGYSVSREKKESFPLTVTSAQKNPTAFYLCASTAGKNIQYFGAGTRLSVL.

The chain joins TRBV28 to TRBJ2-4; 7 bases align to TRBD2. The junction had 8 bases not matched to a gene; V was cut back by 2 bases and J by 7 bases. CDR3 length equals 15 residues. CDR1 and CDR2 from the germline V gene are MDHEN and SYDVKM. CDR3 region: CASSLGGGGENIQYF. The DNA of the CDR3 is TGTGCCAGCAGTTTAGGTGGGGGAGGGGAGAACATTCAGTACTTC.

The chain is built from TRBV4-2 and TRBJ1-4; 9 bases line up with TRBD1. J was trimmed by 7 bases and V by 1 base; bases with no gene match: 4. The CDR3 runs 15 residues. Per germline, CDR1 LGHNA and CDR2 YNFKEQ. Written as DNA, the CDR3 is TGTGCCAGCAGCCAAGTGGGACAGGGATCTGAAAAACTGTTTTTT. Its translation: CASSQVGQGSEKLFF.

The rearrangement links TRBV3-1 (or the pseudogene TRBV3-2) to TRBJ1-6; maybe TRBD1 (5 bases). The CDR3 spans 15 residues. Trimming removed 0 bases at V and 8 bases at J, with 11 bases between. The germline CDR1 and CDR2 sequences are LGHDT and YNNKEL (reference sequence). CDR3 residues: CASSQDKGYYSPLHF. Written as DNA, the CDR3 is TGTGCCAGCAGCCAAGATAAGGGGTATTATTCACCCCTCCACTTT.